This T cell receptor beta chain was retrieved from a study of PD-1 blockade in classical Hodgkin lymphoma. Study results and limitations: TCR diversity rose significantly by C4D1 in CD4+ but not CD8+ cells.

This CDR3 contains 16 residues. The trim removed 4 bases at V and 4 bases at J, leaving 11 bases unmatched. Germline V gene data show CDR1 as MDHEN and CDR2 as SYDVKM. The table lists this clone with a count of one. Its specificity is unknown. Each patient experienced a relapse that followed autologous stem cell transplantation, and brentuximab vedotin exposure varied. Profiled with immunoSEQ multiplex PCR; TCRdb holds only in-frame clones, not every one. This repertoire shows roughly 41,000 clones, 88% found once; its top ten account for about 7.8%. Sequences were derived from peripheral blood mononuclear cells (PBMCs), sampled before the second cycle of nivolumab. V gene TRBV28 combines with J gene TRBJ2-7; TRBD1 matches at 9 bases. The origin of this receptor is a human donor with classical Hodgkin lymphoma. Written as DNA, the CDR3 is TGTGCCAGCAGTTCCCCATCAGGGGACAGGGTGTACGAGCAGTACTTC. It encodes CASSSPSGDRVYEQYF.